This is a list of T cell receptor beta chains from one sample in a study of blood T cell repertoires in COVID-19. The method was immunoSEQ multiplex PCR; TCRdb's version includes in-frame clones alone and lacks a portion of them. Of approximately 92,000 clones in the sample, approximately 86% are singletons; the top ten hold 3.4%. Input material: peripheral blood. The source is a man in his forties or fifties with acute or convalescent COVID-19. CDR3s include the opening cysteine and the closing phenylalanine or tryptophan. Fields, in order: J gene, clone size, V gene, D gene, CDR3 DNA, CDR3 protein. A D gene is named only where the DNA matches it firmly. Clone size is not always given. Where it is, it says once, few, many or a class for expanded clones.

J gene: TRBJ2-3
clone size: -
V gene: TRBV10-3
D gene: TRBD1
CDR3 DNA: TGTGCCATCAGTGAGGGGACAGGGGGCACAGATACGCAGTATTTT
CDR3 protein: CAISEGTGGTDTQYF

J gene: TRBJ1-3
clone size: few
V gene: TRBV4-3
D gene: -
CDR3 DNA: TGCGCCAGCAGCCAAGATTGGGGGGTCCCCTCTGGAAACACCATATATTTT
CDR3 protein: CASSQDWGVPSGNTIYF

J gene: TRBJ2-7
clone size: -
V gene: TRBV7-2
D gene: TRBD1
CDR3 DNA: TGTGCCAGCAGCTTAGGACAGGGAAGGGGCGAGCAGTACTTC
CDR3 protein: CASSLGQGRGEQYF

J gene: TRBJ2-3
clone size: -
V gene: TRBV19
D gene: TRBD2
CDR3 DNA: TGTGCCAGTAGTTTAGGGACTAGCGGGGGATGGGCGAGCACAGATACGCAGTATTTT
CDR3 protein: CASSLGTSGGWASTDTQYF

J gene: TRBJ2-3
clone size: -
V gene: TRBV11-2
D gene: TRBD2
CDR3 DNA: TGTGCCAGCAGCCCGGCCACGGGACTAGCGGGATCAGATACGCAGTATTTT
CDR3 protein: CASSPATGLAGSDTQYF

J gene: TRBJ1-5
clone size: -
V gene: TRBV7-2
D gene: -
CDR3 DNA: TGTGCCAGCAGCTTAGCGACGGGGGGCAATCAGCCCCAGCATTTT
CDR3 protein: CASSLATGGNQPQHF

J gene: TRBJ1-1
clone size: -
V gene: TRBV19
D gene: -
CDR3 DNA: TGTGCCAGTAGCACCTCCGGTGGTGACACTGAAGCTTTCTTT
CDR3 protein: CASSTSGGDTEAFF

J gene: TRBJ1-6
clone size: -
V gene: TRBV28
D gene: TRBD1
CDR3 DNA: TGTGCCAGCAGTTTTGGGACAGGGGTTTCACCCCTCCACTTT
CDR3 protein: CASSFGTGVSPLHF

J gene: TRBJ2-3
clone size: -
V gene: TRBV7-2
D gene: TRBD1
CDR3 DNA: TGTGCCAGCAGCTTAGGGAGGACAGGCCCCACAGATACGCAGTATTTT
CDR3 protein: CASSLGRTGPTDTQYF

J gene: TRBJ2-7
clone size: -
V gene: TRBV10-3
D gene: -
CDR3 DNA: TGTGCCATCAGTGAGTCAGGAGGAGGGGTTCCCTACGAGCAGTACTTC
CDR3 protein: CAISESGGGVPYEQYF

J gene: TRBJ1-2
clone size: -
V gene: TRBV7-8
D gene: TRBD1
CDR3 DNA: TGTGCCAGTTCCACGACAGGGGGCCTAGGCTACACCTTC
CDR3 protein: CASSTTGGLGYTF

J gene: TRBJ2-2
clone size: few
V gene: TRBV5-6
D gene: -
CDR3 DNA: TGTGCCAGCAGCTTACAGGGCAACACCGGGGAGCTGTTTTTT
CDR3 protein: CASSLQGNTGELFF

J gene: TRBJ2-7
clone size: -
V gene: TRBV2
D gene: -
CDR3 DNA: TGTGCCAGCAGCTCTGGACAGATCTACGAGCAGTACTTC
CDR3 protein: CASSSGQIYEQYF

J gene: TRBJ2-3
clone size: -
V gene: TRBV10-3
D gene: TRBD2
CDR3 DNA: TGTGCCACCGCAGCGGGGACTACTAGCACAGATACGCAGTATTTT
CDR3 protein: CATAAGTTSTDTQYF

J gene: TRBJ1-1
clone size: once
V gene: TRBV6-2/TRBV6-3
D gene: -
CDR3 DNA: TGTGCCAGCAGTACGGTGAACACTGAAGCTTTCTTT
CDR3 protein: CASSTVNTEAFF

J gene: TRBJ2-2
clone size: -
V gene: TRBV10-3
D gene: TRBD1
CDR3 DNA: TGTGCCATCAGTGGGCAACCTACAGGGGATGCCGGGGAGCTGTTTTTT
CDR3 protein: CAISGQPTGDAGELFF

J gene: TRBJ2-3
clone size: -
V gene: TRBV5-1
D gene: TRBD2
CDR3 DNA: TGCGCCAGCAGCTTCGTCGGGGGGAGCACAGATACGCAGTATTTT
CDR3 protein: CASSFVGGSTDTQYF

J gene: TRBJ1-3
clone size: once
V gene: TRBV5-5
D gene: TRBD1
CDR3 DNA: TGTGCCAGCAGCTTACAGGGGAACACCATATATTTT
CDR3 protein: CASSLQGNTIYF

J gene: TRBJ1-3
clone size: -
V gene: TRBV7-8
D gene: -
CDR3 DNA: TGTGCCAGCAGCTTGAACAGGGAACGCTCTGGAAACACCATATATTTT
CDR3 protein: CASSLNRERSGNTIYF

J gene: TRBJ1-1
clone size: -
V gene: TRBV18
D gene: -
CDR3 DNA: TGTGCCAGCTCGCTCAACAGGGATCGGAACACTGAAGCTTTCTTT
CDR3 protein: CASSLNRDRNTEAFF

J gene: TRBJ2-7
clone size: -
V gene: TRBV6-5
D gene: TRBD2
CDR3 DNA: TGTGCCAGCAGTCAAACTAGCGGGACCTACGAGCAGTACTTC
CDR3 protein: CASSQTSGTYEQYF

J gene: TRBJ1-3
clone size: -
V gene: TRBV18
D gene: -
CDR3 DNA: TGTGCCAGCTCACCAGGCCAGACTAACTCTGGAAACACCATATATTTT
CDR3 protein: CASSPGQTNSGNTIYF

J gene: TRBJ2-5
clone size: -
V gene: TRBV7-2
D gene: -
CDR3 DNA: TGTGCCAGCAGCTCAGGGGTGGGGGAGACCCAGTACTTC
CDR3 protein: CASSSGVGETQYF

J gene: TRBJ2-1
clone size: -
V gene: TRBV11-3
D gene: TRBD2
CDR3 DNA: TGTGCCAGCAGCTTAGATCAAGGAGGTAGCGGGGTCTACAATGAGCAGTTCTTC
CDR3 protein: CASSLDQGGSGVYNEQFF

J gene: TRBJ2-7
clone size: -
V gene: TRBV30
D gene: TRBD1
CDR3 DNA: TGTGCCTGGGACCGGGACAGAGCAGGAGAGCAGTACTTC
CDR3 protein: CAWDRDRAGEQYF

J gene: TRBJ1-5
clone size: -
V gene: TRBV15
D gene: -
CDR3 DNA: TGTGCCACCGGCCCGGTTAGCAGCAATCAGCCCCAGCATTTT
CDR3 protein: CATGPVSSNQPQHF

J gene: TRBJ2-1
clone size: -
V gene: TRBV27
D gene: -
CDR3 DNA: TGTGCCAGCACCACCCATCGATCGGGGGGCGGGCGCGACAATGAGCAGTTCTTC
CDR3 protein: CASTTHRSGGGRDNEQFF

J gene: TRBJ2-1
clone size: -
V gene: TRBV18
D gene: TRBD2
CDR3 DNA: TGTGCCAGCTCACCACCGCCCGGACTAGCGGGAAGTAGGTCCTACAATGAGCAGTTCTTC
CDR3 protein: CASSPPPGLAGSRSYNEQFF

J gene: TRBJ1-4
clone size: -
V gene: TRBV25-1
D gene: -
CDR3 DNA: TGTGCCAGCAGTGAAATCGGGGGGTATGAAAAACTGTTTTTT
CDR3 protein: CASSEIGGYEKLFF

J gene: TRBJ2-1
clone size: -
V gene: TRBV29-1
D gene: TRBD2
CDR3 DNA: TGCAGCGTTGAAGCCGGGACTAGCGGACAGGTCCGAATCTACAATGAGCAGTTCTTC
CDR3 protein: CSVEAGTSGQVRIYNEQFF

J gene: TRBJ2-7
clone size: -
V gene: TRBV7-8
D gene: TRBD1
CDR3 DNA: TGTGCCAGCAGCTTCGGGACAGGGCCCTACGAGCAGTACTTC
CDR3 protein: CASSFGTGPYEQYF

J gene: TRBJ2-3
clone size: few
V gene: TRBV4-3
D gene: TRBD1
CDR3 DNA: TGCGCCAGCAGTCCCGGGACAGGGAGCACAGATACGCAGTATTTT
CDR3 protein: CASSPGTGSTDTQYF

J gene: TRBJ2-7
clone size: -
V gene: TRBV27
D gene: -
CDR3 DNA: TGTGCCAGTTCCCTAACTTGGAGGGGTACCTACGAGCAGTACTTC
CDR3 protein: CASSLTWRGTYEQYF

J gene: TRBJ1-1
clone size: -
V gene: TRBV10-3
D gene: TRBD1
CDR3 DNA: TGTGCCATCAGGGGACAGGGCAGGGGAGAAGGAGCTTTCTTT
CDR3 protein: CAIRGQGRGEGAFF

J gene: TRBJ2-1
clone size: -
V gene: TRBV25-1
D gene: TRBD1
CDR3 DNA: TGTGCCAGCAGTGACATGGGACAGCTCTTCGAGCAGTTCTTC
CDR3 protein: CASSDMGQLFEQFF

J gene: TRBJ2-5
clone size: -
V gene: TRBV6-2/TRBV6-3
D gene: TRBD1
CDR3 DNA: TGTGCCAGCAGTTACTCGGGGACAGGGGTAGAGACCCAGTACTTC
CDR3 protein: CASSYSGTGVETQYF

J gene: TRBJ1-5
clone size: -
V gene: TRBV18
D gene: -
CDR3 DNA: TGTGCCAGCTCACCAGAAAGGAGTTTCAATCAGCCCCAGCATTTT
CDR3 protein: CASSPERSFNQPQHF

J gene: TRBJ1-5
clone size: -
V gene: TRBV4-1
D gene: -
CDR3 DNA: TGCGCCAGCAGCCAAGATCCAGGGTGGAAGAGCAATCAGCCCCAGCATTTT
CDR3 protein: CASSQDPGWKSNQPQHF

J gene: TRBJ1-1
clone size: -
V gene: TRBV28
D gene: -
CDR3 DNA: TGTGCCAGCAGGGTCCAAACCGGGAACACTGAAGCTTTCTTT
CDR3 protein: CASRVQTGNTEAFF

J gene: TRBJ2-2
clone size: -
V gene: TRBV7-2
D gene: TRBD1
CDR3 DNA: TGTGCCAGCAGTCGAGGCGGGACAGGGGGCACCGGGGAGCTGTTTTTT
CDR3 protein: CASSRGGTGGTGELFF

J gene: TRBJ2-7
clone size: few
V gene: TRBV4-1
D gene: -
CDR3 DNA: TGCGCCAGCAGCCAAGGACTACAGGGATACGAGCAGTACTTC
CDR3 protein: CASSQGLQGYEQYF

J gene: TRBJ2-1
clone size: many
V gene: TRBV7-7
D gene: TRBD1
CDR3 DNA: TGTGCCAGCAGCTGGCACCGGGACAGCCCCTACAATGAGCAGTTCTTC
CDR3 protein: CASSWHRDSPYNEQFF

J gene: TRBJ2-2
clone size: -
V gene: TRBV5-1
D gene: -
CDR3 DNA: TGCGCCAGCAGCTTCGCAGGGAAAGGGGAGCTGTTTTTT
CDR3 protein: CASSFAGKGELFF

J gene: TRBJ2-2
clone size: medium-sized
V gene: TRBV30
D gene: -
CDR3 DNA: TGTGCCTGCGGGGATACTAGAAGTACCGGGGAGCTGTTTTTT
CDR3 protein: CACGDTRSTGELFF

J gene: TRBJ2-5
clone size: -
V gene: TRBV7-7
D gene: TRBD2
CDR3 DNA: TGTGCCAGCAGTTCTAAGGTTGCCTCTTGGACTAGGAGGAGCGAGACCCAGTACTTC
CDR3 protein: CASSSKVASWTRRSETQYF

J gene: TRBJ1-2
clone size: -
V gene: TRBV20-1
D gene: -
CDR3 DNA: TGCAGTGCTAGTTATGGCAGAAAATATGGCTACACCTTC
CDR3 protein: CSASYGRKYGYTF

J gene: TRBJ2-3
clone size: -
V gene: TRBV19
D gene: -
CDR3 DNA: TGTGCCAGTAGTATAAGGTGGACGGGGATTAGCGATACGCAGTATTTT
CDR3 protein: CASSIRWTGISDTQYF

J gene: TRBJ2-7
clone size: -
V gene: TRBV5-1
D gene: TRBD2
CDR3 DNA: TGCGCCAGCAGCCCTAGGGAGCAGCGGGAGGGCGAGCAGTACTTC
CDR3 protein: CASSPREQREGEQYF

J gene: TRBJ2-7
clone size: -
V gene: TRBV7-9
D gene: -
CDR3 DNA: TGTGCCAGCAGCCGCGCACAGGCCTCCTACGAGCAGTACTTC
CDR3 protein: CASSRAQASYEQYF

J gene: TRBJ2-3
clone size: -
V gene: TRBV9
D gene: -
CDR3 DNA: TGTGCCAGCAGCGTAGGGTCGACTAGCACAGATACGCAGTATTTT
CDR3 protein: CASSVGSTSTDTQYF

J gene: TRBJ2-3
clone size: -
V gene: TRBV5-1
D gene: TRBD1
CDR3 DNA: TGCGCCAGCAGCTTGGGGGACAGGACAGCAGATACGCAGTATTTT
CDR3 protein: CASSLGDRTADTQYF

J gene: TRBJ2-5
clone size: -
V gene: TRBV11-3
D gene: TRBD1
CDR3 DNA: TGTGCCAGCAGCCGCGGACAGGGCCAAGAGACCCAGTACTTC
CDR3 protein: CASSRGQGQETQYF

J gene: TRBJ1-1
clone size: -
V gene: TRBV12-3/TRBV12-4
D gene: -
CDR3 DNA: TGTGCCAGCAGTTCTGGGGGCTTCACTGAAGCTTTCTTT
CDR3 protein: CASSSGGFTEAFF

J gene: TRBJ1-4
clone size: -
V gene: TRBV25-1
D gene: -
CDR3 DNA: TGTGCCAGCAGTAACAGCAGGGATTTTGAAAAACTGTTTTTT
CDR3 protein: CASSNSRDFEKLFF

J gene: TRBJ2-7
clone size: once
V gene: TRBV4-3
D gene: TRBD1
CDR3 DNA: TGCGCCAGCAGCCAAGGGACAGGGGGGCGAAGCGAGCAGTACTTC
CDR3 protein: CASSQGTGGRSEQYF

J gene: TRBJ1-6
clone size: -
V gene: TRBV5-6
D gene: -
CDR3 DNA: TGTGCCAGCAGCTCCGGTCCTGGGACACCAGATAATTCACCCCTCCACTTT
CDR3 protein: CASSSGPGTPDNSPLHF